This T cell receptor beta chain was sequenced for a study of CD4 T cells in relation to SARS-CoV-2 and coronaviruses. On the study more broadly: After around 10 days of antigen culture, PBMC TCR beta CDR3s were sequenced.

Whole-study results and caveats: Crossreactive clones expanded significantly less to SARS-CoV-2 than monoreactive clones.

Here immunoSEQ multiplex PCR was the method, and the copy in TCRdb shows in-frame clones only, minus some. The table has around 28,000 clones, around three quarters seen once. V dropped 5 bases and J dropped 8 bases, with 13 bases sitting between them. The CDR3 totals 13 residues. From germline, CDR1 is LGHNA and CDR2 YNFKEQ. CD4+ T cells from unexposed donors were obtained before the COVID-19 pandemic (2011-2018). CD4+ T cells were isolated from the cells after around eleven days of culture. As cell numbers allowed, unexposed-donor CD4+ T cells faced SARS-CoV-2 S/N and four cold-coronavirus spikes. Fresh IL-2 medium replaced half the medium on days 3 and 7. As to this clone: Its antigen is unknown.

This receptor was taken from a human donor in good health. The rearrangement uses TRBV4-2 and TRBJ2-1; possible D gene TRBD1, 6 bases. The sequencing input was CD4+ T cells from PBMCs, cultured in vitro. The CDR3 spells CASSFQGSDEQFF. The CDR3, as DNA: TGTGCCAGCAGCTTCCAGGGGAGCGATGAGCAGTTCTTC.